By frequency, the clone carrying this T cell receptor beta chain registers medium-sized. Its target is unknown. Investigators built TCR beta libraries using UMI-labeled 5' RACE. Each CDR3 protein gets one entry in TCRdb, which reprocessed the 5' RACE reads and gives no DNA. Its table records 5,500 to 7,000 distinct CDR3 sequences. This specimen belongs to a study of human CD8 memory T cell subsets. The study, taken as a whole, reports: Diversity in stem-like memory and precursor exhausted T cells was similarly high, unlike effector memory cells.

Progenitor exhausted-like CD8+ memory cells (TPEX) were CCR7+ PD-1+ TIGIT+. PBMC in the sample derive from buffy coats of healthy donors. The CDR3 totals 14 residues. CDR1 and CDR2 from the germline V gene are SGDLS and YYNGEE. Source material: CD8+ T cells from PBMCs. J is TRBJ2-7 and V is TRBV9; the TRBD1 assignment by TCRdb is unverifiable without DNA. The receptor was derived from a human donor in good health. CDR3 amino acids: CASSAGTSAHEQYF.